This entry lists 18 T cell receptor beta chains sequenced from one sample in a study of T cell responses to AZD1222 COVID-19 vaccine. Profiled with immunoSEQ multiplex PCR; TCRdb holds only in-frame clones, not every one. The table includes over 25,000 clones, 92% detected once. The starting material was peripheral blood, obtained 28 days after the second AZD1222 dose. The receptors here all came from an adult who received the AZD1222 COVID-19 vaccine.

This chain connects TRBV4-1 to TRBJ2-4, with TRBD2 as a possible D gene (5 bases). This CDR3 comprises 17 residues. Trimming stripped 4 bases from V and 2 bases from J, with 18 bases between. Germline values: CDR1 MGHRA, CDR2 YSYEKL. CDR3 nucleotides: TGCGCCAGCAGCCTCTACAGACTTGGGGAGTCCAAAAACATTCAGTACTTC. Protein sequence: CASSLYRLGESKNIQYF.

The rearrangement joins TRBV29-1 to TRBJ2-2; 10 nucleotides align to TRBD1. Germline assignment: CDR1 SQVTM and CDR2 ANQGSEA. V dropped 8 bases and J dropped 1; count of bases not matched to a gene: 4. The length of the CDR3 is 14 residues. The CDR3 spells CSFRDRGNTGELFF. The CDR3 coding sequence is TGCAGCTTCAGGGACAGGGGGAACACCGGGGAGCTGTTTTTT.

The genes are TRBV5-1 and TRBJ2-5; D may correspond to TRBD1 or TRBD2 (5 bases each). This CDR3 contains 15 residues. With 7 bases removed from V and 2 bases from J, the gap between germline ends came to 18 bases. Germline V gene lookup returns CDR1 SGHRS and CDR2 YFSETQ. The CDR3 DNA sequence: TGCGCCAGCTTTACGGGACCAACCCAACAAGAGACCCAGTACTTC. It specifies CASFTGPTQQETQYF.

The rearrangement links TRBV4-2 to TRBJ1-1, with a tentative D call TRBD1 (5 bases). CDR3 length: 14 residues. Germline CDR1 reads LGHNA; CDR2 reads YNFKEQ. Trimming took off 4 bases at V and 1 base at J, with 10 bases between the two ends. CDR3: CASSPGRENTEAFF. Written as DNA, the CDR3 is TGTGCCAGCAGCCCCGGCAGGGAGAACACTGAAGCTTTCTTT.

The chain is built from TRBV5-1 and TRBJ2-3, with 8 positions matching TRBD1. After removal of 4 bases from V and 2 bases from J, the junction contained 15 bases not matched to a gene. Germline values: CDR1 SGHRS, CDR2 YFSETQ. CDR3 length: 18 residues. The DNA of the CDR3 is TGCGCCAGCAGCCCTGCGAGGACAGGGACAACGAACACAGATACGCAGTATTTT. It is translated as CASSPARTGTTNTDTQYF.

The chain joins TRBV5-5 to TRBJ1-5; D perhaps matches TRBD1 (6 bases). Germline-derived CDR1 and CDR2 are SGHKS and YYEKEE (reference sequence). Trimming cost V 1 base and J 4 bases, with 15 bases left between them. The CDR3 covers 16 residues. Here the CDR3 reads CASSLFPTGTNQPQHF. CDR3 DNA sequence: TGTGCCAGCAGCTTGTTTCCGACAGGCACGAATCAGCCCCAGCATTTT.

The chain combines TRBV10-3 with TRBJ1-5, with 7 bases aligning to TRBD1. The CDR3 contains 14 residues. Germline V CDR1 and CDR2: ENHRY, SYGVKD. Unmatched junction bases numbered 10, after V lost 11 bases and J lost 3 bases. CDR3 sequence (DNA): TGTGCCGCAGCCGGGACAGAACCCAATCAGCCCCAGCATTTT. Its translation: CAAAGTEPNQPQHF.

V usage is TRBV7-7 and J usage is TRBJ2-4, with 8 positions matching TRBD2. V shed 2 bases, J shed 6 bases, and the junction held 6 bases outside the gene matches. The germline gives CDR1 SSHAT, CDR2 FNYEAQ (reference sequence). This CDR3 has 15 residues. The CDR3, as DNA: TGTGCCAGCAGCTTACCCCGGGCGGGAGGAAACATTCAGTACTTC. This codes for CASSLPRAGGNIQYF.

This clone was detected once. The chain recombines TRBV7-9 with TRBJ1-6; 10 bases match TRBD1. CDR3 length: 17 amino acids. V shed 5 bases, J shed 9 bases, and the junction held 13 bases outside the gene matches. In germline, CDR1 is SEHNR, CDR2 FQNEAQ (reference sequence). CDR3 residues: CASSALVGQGYGSPLHF. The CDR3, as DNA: TGTGCCAGCAGCGCATTAGTGGGACAGGGGTACGGTTCACCCCTCCACTTT.

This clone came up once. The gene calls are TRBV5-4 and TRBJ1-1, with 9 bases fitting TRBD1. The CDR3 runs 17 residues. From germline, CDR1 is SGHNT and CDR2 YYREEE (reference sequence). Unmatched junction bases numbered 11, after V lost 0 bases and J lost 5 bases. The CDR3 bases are TGTGCCAGCAGCTTGGCCTTGGTCGGACAGGGGAGGACTGAAGCTTTCTTT. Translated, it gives CASSLALVGQGRTEAFF.

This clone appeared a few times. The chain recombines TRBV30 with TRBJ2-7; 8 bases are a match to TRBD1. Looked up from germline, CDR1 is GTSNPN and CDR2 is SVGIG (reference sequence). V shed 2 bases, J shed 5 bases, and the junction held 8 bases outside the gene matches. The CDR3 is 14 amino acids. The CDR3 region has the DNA TGTGCCTGGAGTCCCAGACAGGGGAAAGACGAGCAGTACTTC. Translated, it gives CAWSPRQGKDEQYF.

The CDR3 DNA sequence: TGTGCCAGCAGCGGGTGGGAGTCTCGGGGCTACACCTTC. The encoded protein is CASSGWESRGYTF. The chain couples TRBV11-2 to TRBJ1-2, with no clear D. From germline, CDR1 is SGHAT and CDR2 FQNNGV. The germline V and J ends were trimmed by 5 bases and 8 bases, with 15 bases remaining between them. The CDR3 has 13 residues.

The CDR3 nucleotides read TGTGCCAGCAGCTTGGGGGACAGGGTTGAGAACACTGAAGCTTTCTTT. Amino acids: CASSLGDRVENTEAFF. V and J are TRBV5-8 and TRBJ1-1; TRBD1 agrees at 9 bases. Per germline, CDR1 SGHTS and CDR2 YDEGEE. Losses at the gene ends were 0 bases for V and 1 base for J; bases not matched to a gene: 4. The CDR3 extends over 16 amino acids.

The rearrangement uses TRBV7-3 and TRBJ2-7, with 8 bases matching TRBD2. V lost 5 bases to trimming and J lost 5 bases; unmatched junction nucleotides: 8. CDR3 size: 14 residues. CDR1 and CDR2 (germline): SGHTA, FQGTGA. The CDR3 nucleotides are TGTGCCAGCAGCCAAAGCGGGAGTAGTCACGAGCAGTACTTC. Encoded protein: CASSQSGSSHEQYF.

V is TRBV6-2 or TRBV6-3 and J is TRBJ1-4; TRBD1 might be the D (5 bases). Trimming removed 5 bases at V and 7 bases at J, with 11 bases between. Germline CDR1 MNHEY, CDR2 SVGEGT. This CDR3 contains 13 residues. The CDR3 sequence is CASSQGVVEKLFF. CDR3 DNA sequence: TGTGCCAGCAGTCAAGGGGTAGTTGAAAAACTGTTTTTT.

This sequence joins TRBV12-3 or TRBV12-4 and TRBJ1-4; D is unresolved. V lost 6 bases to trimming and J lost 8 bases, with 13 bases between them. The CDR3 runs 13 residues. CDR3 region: CASRGLGREKLFF. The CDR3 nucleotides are TGTGCCAGCAGGGGCCTCGGGAGGGAAAAACTGTTTTTT.

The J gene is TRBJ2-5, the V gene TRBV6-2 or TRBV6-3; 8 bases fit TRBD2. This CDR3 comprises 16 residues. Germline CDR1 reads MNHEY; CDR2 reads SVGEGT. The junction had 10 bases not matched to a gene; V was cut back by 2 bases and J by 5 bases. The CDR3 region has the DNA TGTGCCAGCAGTTACCCGGCTAGCGGGCTAGGGGAGACCCAGTACTTC. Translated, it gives CASSYPASGLGETQYF.

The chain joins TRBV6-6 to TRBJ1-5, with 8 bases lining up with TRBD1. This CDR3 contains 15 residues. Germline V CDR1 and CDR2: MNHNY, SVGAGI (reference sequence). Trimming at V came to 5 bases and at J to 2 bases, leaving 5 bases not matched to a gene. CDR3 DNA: TGTGCCAGCAGTCTCGGGACAGGACGCAATCAGCCCCAGCATTTT. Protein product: CASSLGTGRNQPQHF.